This entry features one T cell receptor (beta chain) sequence. The antigen remains undetermined. The data stem from a study of cytomegalovirus exposure and HLA in healthy donors. About the research overall: A prior analysis found more than 90 million unique TCR beta sequences from around 190 million T cells. Study observations and caveats: Later genetic work tied a missense DCLRE1C variant to beta-chain V and J trimming. An ancestry cluster, one associated with Asian ancestry, reportedly showed fewer N-insertions than the approximately 720-donor mean in a later analysis. There were about 160 TCR beta chains listed as cytomegalovirus-associated.

Use of 60 Vbeta and 13 Jbeta primers characterized the PCR. Libraries were prepared by immunoSEQ multiplex PCR; TCRdb keeps only in-frame clonotypes and omits some of them. The sample totals about 160,000 clones; its top ten clones hold around 1.5%. This CDR3 comprises 14 residues. CDR1 and CDR2 from the germline V gene are SGHNT and YYREEE (reference sequence). V trimming: 7 bases; J trimming: 7 bases; junction bases outside the gene matches: 8. The sample consisted of PBMCs. V is TRBV5-4 and J is TRBJ2-1; TRBD2 agrees at 10 bases. The sequence came from a woman in her fifties or sixties in good health and CMV-seronegative. The CDR3 region has the DNA TGTGCCAGCCAGCGGGAGGGCCTCGAGAATGAGCAGTTCTTC. Its translation: CASQREGLENEQFF.